The present T cell receptor (beta chain) was sequenced within a study of identical twins. Template switching added a universal primer binding site, and final cDNA carried unique molecular identifiers. TCRdb re-called the 5' RACE reads with MiXCR, one entry per CDR3 protein. The data contain approximately 260,000 distinct CDR3 sequences, over 11% of them singletons. Points on this clonotype: Antigen unknown.

Points from the study as a whole: Clonotypes of the beta chain that were abundant in cord blood carried fewer insertions (memory repertoires showed none).

The CDR3 extends over 13 amino acids. V was cut by 3 bases and J by 3 bases, with 9 bases left in between. The germline CDR1 and CDR2 sequences are LGHNA and YSLEER. The rearrangement links TRBV4-3 to TRBJ2-7, with D uncertain. The sample consisted of memory (CD45RO+) T cells sorted from blood. This TCR derives from a woman between 18 and 30 years old in good health. The CDR3 spells CASSHRPDYEQYF. CDR3 nucleotide sequence: TGCGCCAGCAGCCACAGACCTGACTACGAGCAGTACTTC.